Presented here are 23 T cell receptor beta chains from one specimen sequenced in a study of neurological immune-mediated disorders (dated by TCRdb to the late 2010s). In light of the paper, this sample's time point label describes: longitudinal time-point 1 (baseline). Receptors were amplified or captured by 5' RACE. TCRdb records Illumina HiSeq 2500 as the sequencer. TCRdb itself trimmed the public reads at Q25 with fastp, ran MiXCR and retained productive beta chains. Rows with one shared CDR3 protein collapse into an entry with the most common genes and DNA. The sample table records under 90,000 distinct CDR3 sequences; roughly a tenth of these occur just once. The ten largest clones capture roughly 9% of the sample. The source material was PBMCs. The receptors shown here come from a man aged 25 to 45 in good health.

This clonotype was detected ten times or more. The CDR3 loop is CSATHEEGETQYF. The CDR3 nucleotides read TGCAGTGCTACCCATGAGGAGGGCGAGACCCAGTACTTC. This rearrangement joins TRBV20-1 to TRBJ2-5; weak D call: TRBD2 (6 bases). This CDR3 has 13 residues. Per the germline V gene, CDR1 is DFQATT and CDR2 is SNEGSKA (reference sequence). V was clipped by 4 bases and J by 5 bases, with 14 bases between them.

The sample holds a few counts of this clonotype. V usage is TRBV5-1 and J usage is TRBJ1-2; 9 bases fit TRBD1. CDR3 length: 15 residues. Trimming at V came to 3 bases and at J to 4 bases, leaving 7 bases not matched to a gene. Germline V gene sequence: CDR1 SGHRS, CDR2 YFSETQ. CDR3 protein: CASSSEQGATYGYTF. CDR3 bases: TGCGCCAGCAGCTCCGAACAGGGGGCGACCTATGGCTACACCTTC.

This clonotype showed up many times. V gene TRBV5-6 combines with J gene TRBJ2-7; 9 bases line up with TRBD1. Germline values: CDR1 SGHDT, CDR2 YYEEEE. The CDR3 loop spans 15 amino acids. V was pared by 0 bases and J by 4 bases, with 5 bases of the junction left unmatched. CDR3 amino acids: CASSLAGQGLYEQYF. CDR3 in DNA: TGTGCCAGCAGCTTGGCGGGACAGGGACTATACGAGCAGTACTTC.

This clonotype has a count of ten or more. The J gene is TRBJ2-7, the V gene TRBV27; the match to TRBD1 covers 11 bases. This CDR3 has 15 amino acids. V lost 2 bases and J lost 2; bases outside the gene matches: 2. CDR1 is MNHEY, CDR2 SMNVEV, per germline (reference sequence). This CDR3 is CASSLTGQGAYEQYF. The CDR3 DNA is TGTGCCAGCAGTTTAACGGGACAGGGGGCCTACGAGCAGTACTTC.

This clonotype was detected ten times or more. CDR3 protein: CASSSKAGGPSNEQFF. The DNA for the CDR3 is TGTGCCAGCAGCTCTAAAGCGGGAGGGCCCTCCAATGAGCAGTTCTTC. This chain links TRBV7-2 with TRBJ2-1, with 10 bases fitting TRBD2. J gave up 6 bases and V 4 bases, and 9 bases lay outside the gene matches. The CDR3 covers 16 residues. Germline V gives CDR1 SGHTA, CDR2 FQGNSA. The full variable domain, its missing parts supplied by reference TRBV7-2 and TRBJ2-1, is GAGVSQSPSNKVTEKGKDVELRCDPISGHTALYWYRQSLGQGLEFLIYFQGNSAPDKSGLPSDRFSAERTGGSVSTLTIQRTQQEDSAVYLCASSSKAGGPSNEQFFGPGTRLTVL.

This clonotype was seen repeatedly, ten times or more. CDR3 DNA sequence: TGTGCCAGCGGTGCTGGACAGGGATACAATCAGCCCCAGCATTTT. Translation: CASGAGQGYNQPQHF. The chain has TRBV27 and TRBJ1-5; 8 bases line up with TRBD1. J was trimmed by 3 bases and V by 8 bases; bases with no gene match: 9. CDR1 and CDR2 from the germline V gene are MNHEY and SMNVEV (reference sequence). This CDR3 region has 15 residues.

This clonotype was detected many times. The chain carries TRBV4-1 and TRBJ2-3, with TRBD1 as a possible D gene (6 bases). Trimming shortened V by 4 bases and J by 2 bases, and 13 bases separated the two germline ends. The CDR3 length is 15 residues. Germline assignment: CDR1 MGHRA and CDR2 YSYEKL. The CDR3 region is CASSPRQESTDTQYF. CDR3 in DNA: TGCGCCAGCAGCCCCAGACAGGAATCCACAGATACGCAGTATTTT.

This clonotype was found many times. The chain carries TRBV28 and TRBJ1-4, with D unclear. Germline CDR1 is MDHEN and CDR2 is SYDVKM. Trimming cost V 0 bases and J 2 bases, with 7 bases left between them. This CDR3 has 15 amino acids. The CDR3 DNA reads TGTGCCAGCAGTTTATGGGGCAGGACTAATGAAAAACTGTTTTTT. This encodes CASSLWGRTNEKLFF.

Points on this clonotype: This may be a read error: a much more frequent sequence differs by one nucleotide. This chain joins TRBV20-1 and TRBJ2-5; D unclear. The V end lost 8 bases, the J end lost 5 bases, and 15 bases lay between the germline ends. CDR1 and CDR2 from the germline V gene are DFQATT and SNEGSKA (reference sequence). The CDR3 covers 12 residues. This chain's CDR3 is CSSNPSWETQYF. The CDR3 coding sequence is TGCAGTTCTAACCCATCGTGGGAGACCCAGTACTTC.

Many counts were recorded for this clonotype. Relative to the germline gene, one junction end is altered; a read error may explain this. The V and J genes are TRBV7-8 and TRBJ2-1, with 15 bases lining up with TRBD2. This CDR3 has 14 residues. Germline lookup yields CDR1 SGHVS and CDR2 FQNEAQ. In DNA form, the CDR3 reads TGTGCCAGCAGCCCCGGACTAGCGGGAGGGTCCGCGATCTTC. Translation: CASSPGLAGGSAIF.

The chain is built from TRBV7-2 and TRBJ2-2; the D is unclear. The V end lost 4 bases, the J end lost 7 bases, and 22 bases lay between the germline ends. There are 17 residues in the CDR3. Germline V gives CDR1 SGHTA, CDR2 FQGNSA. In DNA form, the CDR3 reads TGTGCCAGCAGCTCACCGCCGGGCCAAGATGTGGGCGGGGAGCTGTTTTTT. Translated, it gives CASSSPPGQDVGGELFF.

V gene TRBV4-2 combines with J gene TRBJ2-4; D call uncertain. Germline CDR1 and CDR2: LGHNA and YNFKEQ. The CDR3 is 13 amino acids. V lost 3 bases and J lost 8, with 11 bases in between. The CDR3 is CASSQETPDIQYF. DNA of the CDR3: TGTGCCAGCAGCCAGGAGACCCCCGACATTCAGTACTTC.

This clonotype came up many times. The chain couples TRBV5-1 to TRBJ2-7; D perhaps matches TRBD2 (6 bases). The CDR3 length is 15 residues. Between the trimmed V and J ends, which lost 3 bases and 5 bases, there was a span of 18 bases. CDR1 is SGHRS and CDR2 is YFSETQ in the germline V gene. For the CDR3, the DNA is TGCGCCAGCAGCTACCCCCGGGACTCCCTCGACGAGCAGTACTTC. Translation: CASSYPRDSLDEQYF.

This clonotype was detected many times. The CDR3 reads CSEMTGHEQYF. CDR3 nucleotides: TGCAGCGAAATGACAGGGCACGAGCAGTACTTC. The V call is TRBV29-1, the J call TRBJ2-7; TRBD1 agrees at 7 bases. Unmatched junction bases numbered 5, after V lost 7 bases and J lost 5 bases. CDR1 is SQVTM and CDR2 is ANQGSEA in the germline V gene. This CDR3 spans 11 amino acids.

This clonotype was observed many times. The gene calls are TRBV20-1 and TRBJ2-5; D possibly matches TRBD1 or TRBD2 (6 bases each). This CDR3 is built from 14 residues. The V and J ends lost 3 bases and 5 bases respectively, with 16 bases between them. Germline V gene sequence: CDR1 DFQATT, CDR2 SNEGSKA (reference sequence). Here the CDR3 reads CSARVGGRGETQYF. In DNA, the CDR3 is TGCAGTGCTAGGGTAGGGGGGCGCGGGGAGACCCAGTACTTC.

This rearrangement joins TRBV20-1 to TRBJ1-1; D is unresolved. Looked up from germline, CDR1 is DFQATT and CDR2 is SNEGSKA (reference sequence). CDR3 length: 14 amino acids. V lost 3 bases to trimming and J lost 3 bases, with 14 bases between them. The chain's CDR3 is CSARNPGGDTEAFF. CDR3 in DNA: TGCAGTGCTAGGAACCCCGGCGGGGACACTGAAGCTTTCTTT.

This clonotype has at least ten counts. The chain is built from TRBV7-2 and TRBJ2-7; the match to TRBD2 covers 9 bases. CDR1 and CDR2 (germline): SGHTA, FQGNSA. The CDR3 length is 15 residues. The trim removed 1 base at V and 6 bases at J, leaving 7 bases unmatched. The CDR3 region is CASSLGGRAVSEQYF. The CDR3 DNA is TGTGCCAGCAGCTTAGGCGGGAGGGCCGTTAGCGAGCAGTACTTC.

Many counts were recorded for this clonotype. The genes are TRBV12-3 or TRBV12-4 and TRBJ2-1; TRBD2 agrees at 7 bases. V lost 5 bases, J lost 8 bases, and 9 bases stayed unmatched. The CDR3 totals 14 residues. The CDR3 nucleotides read TGTGCCAGCAGTCCCAGGACTGGGGGGGATGAGCAGTTCTTC. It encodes CASSPRTGGDEQFF.

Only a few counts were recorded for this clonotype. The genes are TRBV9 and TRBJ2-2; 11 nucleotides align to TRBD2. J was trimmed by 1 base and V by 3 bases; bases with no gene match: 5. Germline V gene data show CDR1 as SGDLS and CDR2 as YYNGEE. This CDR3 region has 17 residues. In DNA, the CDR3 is TGTGCCAGCAGCGCCACACTAGCGGGAGTGAACACCGGGGAGCTGTTTTTT. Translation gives CASSATLAGVNTGELFF.

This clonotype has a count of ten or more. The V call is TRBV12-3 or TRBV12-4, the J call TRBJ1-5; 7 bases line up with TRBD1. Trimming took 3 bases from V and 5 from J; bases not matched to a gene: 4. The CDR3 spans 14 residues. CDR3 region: CASSLPGGDQPQHF. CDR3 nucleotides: TGTGCCAGCAGTTTGCCAGGGGGGGATCAGCCCCAGCATTTT.

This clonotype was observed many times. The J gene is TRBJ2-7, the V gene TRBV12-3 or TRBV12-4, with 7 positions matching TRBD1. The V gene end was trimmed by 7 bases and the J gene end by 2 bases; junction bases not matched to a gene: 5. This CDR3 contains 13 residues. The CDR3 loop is CASTEDRTYEQYF. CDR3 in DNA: TGTGCCAGCACCGAGGACAGGACCTACGAGCAGTACTTC.

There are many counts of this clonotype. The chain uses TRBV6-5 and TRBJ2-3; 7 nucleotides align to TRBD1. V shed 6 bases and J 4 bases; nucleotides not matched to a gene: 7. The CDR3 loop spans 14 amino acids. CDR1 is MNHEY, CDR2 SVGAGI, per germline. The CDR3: CASSPTGSSDTQYF. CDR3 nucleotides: TGTGCCAGCAGCCCGACAGGGTCTTCAGATACGCAGTATTTT.

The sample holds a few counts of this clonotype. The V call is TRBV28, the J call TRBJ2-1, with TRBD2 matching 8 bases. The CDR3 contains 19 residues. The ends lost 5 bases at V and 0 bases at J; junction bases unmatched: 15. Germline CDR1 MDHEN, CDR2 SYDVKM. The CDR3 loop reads CASSPPWTSIRSSYNEQFF. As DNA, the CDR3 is TGTGCCAGCAGTCCCCCGTGGACTAGCATACGGAGCTCCTACAATGAGCAGTTCTTC. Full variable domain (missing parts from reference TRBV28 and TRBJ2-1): DVKVTQSSRYLVKRTGEKVFLECVQDMDHENMFWYRQDPGLGLRLIYFSYDVKMKEKGDIPEGYSVSREKKERFSLILESASTNQTSMYLCASSPPWTSIRSSYNEQFFGPGTRLTVL.